A single T cell receptor beta chain is shown here with its context. Method: immunoSEQ multiplex PCR; TCRdb's copy keeps in-frame clones and lacks some. The profile shows around 180,000 clones, under 90% of them singletons. This sample stems from a study of blood T cell repertoires in COVID-19. With 2 bases clipped from V and 0 bases from J, the junction kept 3 bases outside the gene matches. Germline CDR1 is MNHEY and CDR2 is SVGEGT. CDR3 length: 16 amino acids. Everyone who took part was roughly 18 to 89 years old, and they came from about 23 US areas. The chain employs TRBV6-2 or TRBV6-3 and TRBJ1-5, with 8 bases fitting TRBD1. This TCR came from a man in his fifties who had recovered from COVID-19. The sequencing sample was made of PBMCs or T cells enriched from blood (not recorded which). The CDR3 region is CASSYQGAISNQPQHF. The CDR3 region has the DNA TGTGCCAGCAGTTACCAGGGGGCGATTAGCAATCAGCCCCAGCATTTT.